Below, 4 T cell receptor beta chains from the same sample are listed, as sequenced in a study of T cell responses to AZD1222 COVID-19 vaccine. Assay used: immunoSEQ multiplex PCR; TCRdb lists only in-frame clones, some missing. The table lists fewer than 120,000 clones, roughly 90% of them singletons. The material sequenced was peripheral blood, taken on day 0 of AZD1222 vaccination. These receptors all stem from an adult in good health.

CDR3 bases: TGTGCCAGCTCACCAAGGGAGACCGAGACCCAGTACTTC. Protein product: CASSPRETETQYF. V usage is TRBV18 and J usage is TRBJ2-5; possible D gene TRBD2, 5 bases. Germline V lookup: CDR1 KGHSH, CDR2 LQKENI. This CDR3 comprises 13 residues. V lost 2 bases, J lost 5 bases, and 9 bases lay in between.

The chain is built from TRBV7-2 and TRBJ2-1; D gene uncertain. Trimming stripped 4 bases from V and 8 bases from J, with 15 bases between. Germline V gives CDR1 SGHTA, CDR2 FQGNSA. CDR3 length: 14 amino acids. CDR3 sequence (DNA): TGTGCCAGCAGCTGGGCATACTTGCGTCATGAGCAGTTCTTC. As protein: CASSWAYLRHEQFF. Together with reference TRBV7-2 and TRBJ2-1, the CDR3 gives the full variable domain: GAGVSQSPSNKVTEKGKDVELRCDPISGHTALYWYRQSLGQGLEFLIYFQGNSAPDKSGLPSDRFSAERTGGSVSTLTIQRTQQEDSAVYLCASSWAYLRHEQFFGPGTRLTVL.

This chain joins TRBV19 and TRBJ1-3; D is uncertain. Germline-derived CDR1 and CDR2 are LNHDA and SQIVND (reference sequence). Trimming stripped 5 bases from V and 7 bases from J, with 12 bases between. The CDR3 has 13 residues. CDR3 sequence (DNA): TGTGCCAGTAGTGGAGGGATCCGGAACACCATATATTTT. Translation: CASSGGIRNTIYF.

The V call is TRBV12-3 or TRBV12-4, the J call TRBJ2-7; the D call may be TRBD1 or TRBD2 (5 bases each). The CDR3 consists of 13 residues. The V gene lost 6 bases and the J gene lost 4 bases, with 13 bases spanning the gap. The DNA of the CDR3 is TGTGCCAGCAGCAGGGACGTAAAATACGAGCAGTACTTC. Translated: CASSRDVKYEQYF.